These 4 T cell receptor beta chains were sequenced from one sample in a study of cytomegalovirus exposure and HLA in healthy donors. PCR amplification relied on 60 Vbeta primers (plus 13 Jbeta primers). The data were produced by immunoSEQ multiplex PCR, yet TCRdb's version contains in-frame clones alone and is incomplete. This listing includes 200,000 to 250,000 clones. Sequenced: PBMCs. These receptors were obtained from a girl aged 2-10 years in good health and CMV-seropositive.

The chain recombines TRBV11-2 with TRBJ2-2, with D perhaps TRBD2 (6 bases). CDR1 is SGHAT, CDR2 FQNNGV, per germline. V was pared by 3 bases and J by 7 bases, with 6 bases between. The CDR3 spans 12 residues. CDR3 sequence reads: CASSLTSGELFF. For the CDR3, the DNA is TGTGCCAGCAGCTTGACTAGCGGGGAGCTGTTTTTT.

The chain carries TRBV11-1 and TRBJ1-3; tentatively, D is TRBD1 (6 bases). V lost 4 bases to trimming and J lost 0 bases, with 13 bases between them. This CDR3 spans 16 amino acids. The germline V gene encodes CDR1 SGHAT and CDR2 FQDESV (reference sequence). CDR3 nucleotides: TGTGCCAGCAGCTCCAGGGACATCTCCTCTGGAAACACCATATATTTT. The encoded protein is CASSSRDISSGNTIYF.

CDR3 residues: CASRRLAQRNEQFF. Written as DNA, the CDR3 is TGTGCCAGCCGCAGACTAGCTCAGAGGAATGAGCAGTTCTTC. The chain couples TRBV2 to TRBJ2-1; 7 positions agree with TRBD2. Per the germline V gene, CDR1 is SNHLY and CDR2 is FYNNEI. CDR3 length: 14 amino acids. V dropped 8 bases and J dropped 7; count of bases not matched to a gene: 11.

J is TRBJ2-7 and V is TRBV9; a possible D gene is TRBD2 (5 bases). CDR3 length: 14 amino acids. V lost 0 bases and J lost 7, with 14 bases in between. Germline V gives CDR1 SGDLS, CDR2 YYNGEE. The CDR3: CASSVGPVTGEQYF. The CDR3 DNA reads TGTGCCAGCAGCGTAGGGCCAGTGACGGGGGAGCAGTACTTC.